This T cell receptor beta chain was observed in a study of blood T cell repertoires in COVID-19. This CDR3 has 14 amino acids. Germline values: CDR1 SGHTA, CDR2 FQGNSA. Trimming removed 4 bases from V and 4 bases from J; junction bases left unmatched: 6. TCRdb keeps only in-frame clones here, not all; method: immunoSEQ multiplex PCR. The sample lists around 88,000 clones; over 75% were seen once. The rearrangement uses TRBV7-2 and TRBJ1-1; 7 nucleotides agree with TRBD1. Sequencing was performed on peripheral blood. The TCR sequence derives from a man aged 60 to 75 with acute or convalescent COVID-19. DNA for the CDR3: TGTGCCAGCAGCTCCTACAGGGGAAGCACTGAAGCTTTCTTT. It encodes CASSSYRGSTEAFF.